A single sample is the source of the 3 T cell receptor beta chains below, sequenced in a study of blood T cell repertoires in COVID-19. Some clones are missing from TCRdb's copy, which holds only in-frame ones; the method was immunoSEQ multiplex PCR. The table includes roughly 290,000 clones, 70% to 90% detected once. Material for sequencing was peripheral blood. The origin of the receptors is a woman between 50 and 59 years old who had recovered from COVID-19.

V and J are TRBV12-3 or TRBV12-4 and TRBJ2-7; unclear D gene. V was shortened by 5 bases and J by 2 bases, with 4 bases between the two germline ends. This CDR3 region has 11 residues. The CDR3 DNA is TGTGCCAGCAGTGTCACCTACGAGCAGTACTTC. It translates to CASSVTYEQYF.

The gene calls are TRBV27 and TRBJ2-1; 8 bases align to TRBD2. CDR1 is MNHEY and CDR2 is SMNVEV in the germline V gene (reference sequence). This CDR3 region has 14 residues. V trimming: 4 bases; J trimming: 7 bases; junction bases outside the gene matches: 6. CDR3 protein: CASSSRGGPNEQFF. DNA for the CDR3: TGTGCCAGCAGTTCCCGGGGGGGCCCAAATGAGCAGTTCTTC.

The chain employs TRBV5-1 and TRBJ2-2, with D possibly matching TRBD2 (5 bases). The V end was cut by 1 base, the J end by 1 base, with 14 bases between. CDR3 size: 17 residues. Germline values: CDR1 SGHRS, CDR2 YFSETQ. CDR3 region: CASSLRLAGLNTGELFF. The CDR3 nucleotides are TGCGCCAGCAGCTTGAGACTGGCGGGTCTGAACACCGGGGAGCTGTTTTTT.